Below, 8 T cell receptor beta chains from the same sample are listed, as sequenced in a study of PD-L1 blockade in urothelial cancer. The method was immunoSEQ multiplex PCR; TCRdb's version includes in-frame clones alone and lacks a portion of them. The table records roughly 120,000 clones, about 81% of them present only once. The time point here: pretreatment peripheral blood. The sequenced sample was PBMCs, obtained around atezolizumab (anti-PD-L1) treatment. Receptor source: a man aged 50-59 years with urothelial cancer.

The chain uses TRBV5-6 and TRBJ1-2; D is possibly TRBD1 (5 bases). V was clipped by 7 bases and J by 6 bases, with 7 bases between them. This CDR3 region has 10 residues. Germline assignment: CDR1 SGHDT and CDR2 YYEEEE. CDR3 bases: TGTGCCAGCGTCAGGGATGGCTACACCTTC. Amino acid sequence: CASVRDGYTF.

The chain has TRBV12-2 and TRBJ2-5; TRBD2, the D gene given by the table, was not confirmed from the DNA. TRBV12-2 is flagged as a pseudogene. This CDR3 comprises 14 residues. CDR3 bases: TGTGCAAGTCGCTTGGGGGGGGCCGGGGAGACCCAGTACTTC. This codes for CASRLGGAGETQYF.

The V call is TRBV28, the J call TRBJ2-7; D might be TRBD1 (6 bases). The ends were cut back, 5 bases at V and 12 bases at J, with 23 bases in the middle. CDR3 size: 14 residues. The germline V gene has CDR1 MDHEN and CDR2 SYDVKM. CDR3 sequence (DNA): TGTGCCAGCAGTCCATCGGGACAAACTTTTTTGGGGTACTTC. As protein: CASSPSGQTFLGYF.

The chain couples TRBV4-2 to TRBJ2-1; weak D call: TRBD1 (5 bases). CDR1 and CDR2 (germline): LGHNA, YNFKEQ. The CDR3 has 15 amino acids. Deletions cut 0 bases from V and 0 bases from J, with 6 bases between. The CDR3 sequence is CASSQDRASYNEQFF. CDR3 nucleotides: TGTGCCAGCAGCCAAGACAGGGCCTCCTACAATGAGCAGTTCTTC.

There are a few counts of this clone. The V and J genes are TRBV11-2 and TRBJ2-3; TRBD2 matches 9 bases. Per germline, CDR1 SGHAT and CDR2 FQNNGV. J gave up 5 bases and V 5 bases, and 11 bases lay outside the gene matches. The CDR3 is 16 amino acids. CDR3 region: CASSANSGSLGDTQYF. The CDR3 coding sequence is TGTGCCAGCAGCGCCAATAGCGGGAGCCTCGGAGATACGCAGTATTTT. Filled out from reference TRBV11-2 and TRBJ2-3, the complete variable domain reads EAGVAQSPRYKIIEKRQSVAFWCNPISGHATLYWYQQILGQGPKLLIQFQNNGVVDDSQLPKDRFSAERLKGVDSTLKIQPAKLEDSAVYLCASSANSGSLGDTQYFGPGTRLTVL.

This chain connects TRBV27 to TRBJ1-2; D is perhaps TRBD1 (6 bases). Trimming took 3 bases from V and 4 from J, leaving 15 bases between them. Germline lookup yields CDR1 MNHEY and CDR2 SMNVEV (reference sequence). The CDR3 spans 15 residues. DNA for the CDR3: TGTGCCAGCAGTTTCCAGGGGAGTAGGGGCTATGGCTACACCTTC. Translation: CASSFQGSRGYGYTF.

The chain is built from TRBV2 and TRBJ2-7; D perhaps matches TRBD2 (7 bases). Germline V gene lookup returns CDR1 SNHLY and CDR2 FYNNEI. V shed 8 bases and J shed 2 bases, with 16 bases lying between them. The CDR3 covers 14 residues. The CDR3 bases are TGTGCCAGCGGGGGGGGCGGGAGACCCTACGAGCAGTACTTC. Protein: CASGGGGRPYEQYF.

This sequence joins TRBV7-9 and TRBJ2-7; 7 positions match TRBD1. Losses at the gene ends were 4 bases for V and 5 bases for J; bases not matched to a gene: 11. Germline V CDR1 and CDR2: SEHNR, FQNEAQ (reference sequence). The CDR3 covers 15 residues. The CDR3 is CASSSQGTPSDEQYF. The DNA of the CDR3 is TGTGCCAGCAGCTCACAGGGGACACCGAGTGACGAGCAGTACTTC.